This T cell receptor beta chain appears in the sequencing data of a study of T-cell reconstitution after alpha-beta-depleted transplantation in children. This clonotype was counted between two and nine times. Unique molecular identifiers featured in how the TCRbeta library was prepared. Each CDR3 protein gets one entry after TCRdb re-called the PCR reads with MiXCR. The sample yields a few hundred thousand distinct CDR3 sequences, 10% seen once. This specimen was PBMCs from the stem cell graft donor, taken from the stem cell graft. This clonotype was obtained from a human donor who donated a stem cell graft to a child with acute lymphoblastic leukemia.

CDR3 residues: CASTQGGQGRFDEQYF. CDR3 nucleotides: TGTGCCAGCACCCAGGGGGGACAGGGTCGGTTCGACGAGCAGTACTTC. The chain joins TRBV28 to TRBJ2-7, with TRBD1 matching over 9 bases. The CDR3 spans 16 residues. With 7 bases clipped from V and 5 bases from J, the junction kept 15 bases outside the gene matches. Per the germline V gene, CDR1 is MDHEN and CDR2 is SYDVKM.